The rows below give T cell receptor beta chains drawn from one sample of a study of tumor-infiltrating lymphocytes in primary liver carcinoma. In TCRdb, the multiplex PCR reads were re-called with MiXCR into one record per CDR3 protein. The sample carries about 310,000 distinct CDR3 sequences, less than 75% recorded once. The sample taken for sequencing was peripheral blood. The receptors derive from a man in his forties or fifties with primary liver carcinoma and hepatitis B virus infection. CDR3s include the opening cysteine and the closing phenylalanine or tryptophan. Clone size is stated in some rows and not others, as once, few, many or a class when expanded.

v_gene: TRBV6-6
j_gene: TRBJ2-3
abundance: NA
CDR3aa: CASRNSGLADTQYF

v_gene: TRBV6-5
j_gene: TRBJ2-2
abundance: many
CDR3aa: CASSYAARGPDTGELFF

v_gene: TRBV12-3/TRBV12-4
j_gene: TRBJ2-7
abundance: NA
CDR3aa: CASSGVGVAGWSVQYF

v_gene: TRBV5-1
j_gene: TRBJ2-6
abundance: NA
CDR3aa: CASSPVPGTGTSGPNVLTF

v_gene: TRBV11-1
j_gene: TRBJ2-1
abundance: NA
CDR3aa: CASSPISGAYYNEKFF

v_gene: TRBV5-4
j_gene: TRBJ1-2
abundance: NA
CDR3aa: CASRLVGGLGDGYTF

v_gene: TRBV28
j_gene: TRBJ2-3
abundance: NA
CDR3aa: CASYFAGTDTQYF

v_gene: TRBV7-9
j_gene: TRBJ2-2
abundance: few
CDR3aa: CASSLGVGRELFF

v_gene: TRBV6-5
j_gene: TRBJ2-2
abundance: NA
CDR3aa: CVSSFTGGGNTGELFF

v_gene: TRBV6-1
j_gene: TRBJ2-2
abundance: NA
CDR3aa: CASTPGGQWGTGELFF

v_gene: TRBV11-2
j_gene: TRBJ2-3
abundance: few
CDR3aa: CASSTGGSDTQYF

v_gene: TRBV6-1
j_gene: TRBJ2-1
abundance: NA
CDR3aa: CASSDARWASGRVFSSYNEQFF

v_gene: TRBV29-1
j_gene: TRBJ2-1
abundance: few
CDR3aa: CSVALADYNEQFF

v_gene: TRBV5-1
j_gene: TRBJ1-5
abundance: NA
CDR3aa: CASSSGQTNQPQHF

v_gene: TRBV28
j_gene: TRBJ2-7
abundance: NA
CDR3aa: CASRGEQGAAYEQYF

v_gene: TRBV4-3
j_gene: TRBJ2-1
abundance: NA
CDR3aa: CANSRSGGYNEQFF

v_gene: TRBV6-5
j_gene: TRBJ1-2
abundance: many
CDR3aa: CASSASGTPLRGYTF

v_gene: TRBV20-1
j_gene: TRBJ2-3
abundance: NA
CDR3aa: CSASKLLDSTDTQYF

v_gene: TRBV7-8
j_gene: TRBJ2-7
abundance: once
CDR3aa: CASSLATFSETRSEQYF

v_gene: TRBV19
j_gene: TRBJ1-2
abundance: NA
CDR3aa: CASSVTGTGGGYTF

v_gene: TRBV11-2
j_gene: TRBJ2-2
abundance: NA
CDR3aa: CASGQTGELLF

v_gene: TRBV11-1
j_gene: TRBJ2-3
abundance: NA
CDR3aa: CANGLEPSVTDTQYF

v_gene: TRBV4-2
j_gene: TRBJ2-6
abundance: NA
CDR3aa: CTSSQDRGANFLTF

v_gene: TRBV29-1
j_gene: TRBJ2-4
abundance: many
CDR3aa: CSVEDARAAKNIQYF

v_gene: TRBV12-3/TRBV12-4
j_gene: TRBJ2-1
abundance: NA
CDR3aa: CASSLSGLAGGEQLF

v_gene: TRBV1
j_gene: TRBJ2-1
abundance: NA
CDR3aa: CTSSLKRTQNNEQFF

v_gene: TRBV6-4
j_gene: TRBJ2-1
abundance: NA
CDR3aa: CASSEAGSAFSEQFF

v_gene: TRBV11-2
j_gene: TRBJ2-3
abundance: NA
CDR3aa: CASSLVLSGGTDTQYF

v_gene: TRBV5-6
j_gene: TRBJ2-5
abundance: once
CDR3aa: CGSSLEASQETHYF

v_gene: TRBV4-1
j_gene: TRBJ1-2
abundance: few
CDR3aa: CASSIGRTAMYGYTF

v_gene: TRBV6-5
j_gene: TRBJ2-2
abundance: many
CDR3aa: CASSYSPGGPGELFF

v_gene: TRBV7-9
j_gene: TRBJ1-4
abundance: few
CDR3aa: CASSPDRSTNEKLFF

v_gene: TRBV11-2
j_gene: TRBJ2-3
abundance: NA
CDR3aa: CASSVARNTDTQYF